These 2 T cell receptor beta chains share one sample of origin, sequenced in a study of blood T cell repertoires in COVID-19. The assay was immunoSEQ multiplex PCR, and TCRdb's table has in-frame clones only and misses some. The data hold around 360,000 clones, with over 75% observed a single time. Sequenced input: PBMCs or T cells enriched from blood (not recorded which). The receptors come from a man between 35 and 55 years old in a cohort exposed to, infected with or recovered from COVID-19 (not recorded which).

The V call is TRBV7-2, the J call TRBJ1-2; D might be TRBD1 (5 bases). Trimming removed 5 bases from V and 8 bases from J, with 24 bases in between. The germline V gene has CDR1 SGHTA and CDR2 FQGNSA. The CDR3 runs 16 residues. The CDR3: CASSPIQGSGFRGYTF. CDR3 in DNA: TGTGCCAGCAGCCCGATTCAGGGTTCGGGCTTTCGGGGCTACACCTTC.

The chain joins TRBV5-1 to TRBJ2-5; 11 nucleotides match TRBD2. The CDR3 consists of 16 residues. J gave up 5 bases and V 0 bases, and 6 bases lay outside the gene matches. Germline V CDR1 and CDR2: SGHRS, YFSETQ. CDR3 region: CASSLGSGRAYETQYF. The DNA of the CDR3 is TGCGCCAGCAGCTTGGGTAGCGGGAGGGCCTATGAGACCCAGTACTTC.